This entry lists 28 T cell receptor beta chains sequenced from one sample in a study of regulatory T cells in long-lasting Graves disease. Library construction for TCR beta used iRepertoire HTBI primers and Arm-PCR of CDR3 regions. TCRdb reanalysed the multiplex PCR reads using MiXCR and keeps one entry per CDR3 protein. The repertoire includes some 600,000 distinct CDR3 sequences, roughly 16% of them detected once, and more than 10% sits in the top ten. Time point of the sample: newly diagnosed GD, antithyroid drugs for less than 3 months. Following extraction of RNA from PBMCs, that RNA was used to make the TCR library. Another study also made use of these data, one on T cells in Graves' hyperthyroidism and ophthalmopathy.

The source was peripheral blood mononuclear cells (PBMCs), collected at new diagnosis, from a patient treated with antithyroid drugs. The receptors here all came from a man between 18 and 29 years old with Graves disease.

The chain carries TRBV20-1 and TRBJ2-3; possible D gene TRBD1, 6 bases. Germline V gene data show CDR1 as DFQATT and CDR2 as SNEGSKA (reference sequence). V lost 2 bases and J lost 5, with 11 bases in between. The CDR3 length is 13 residues. Here the CDR3 DNA reads TGCAGTGCTAGATCAGGGGCCGAAGATACGCAGTATTTT. It yields the protein CSARSGAEDTQYF.

The chain has TRBV12-3 or TRBV12-4 and TRBJ2-7; 12 bases map to TRBD2. J was trimmed by 5 bases and V by 7 bases; bases with no gene match: 3. The CDR3 sequence is 13 residues long. The CDR3 nucleotides read TGTGCCAGCACTAGGACTAGCGGGAACGAGCAGTACTTC. Translation: CASTRTSGNEQYF.

This clonotype was counted many times. This chain joins TRBV6-2 or TRBV6-3 and TRBJ1-1; no definite D call. Trimming pared 5 bases from V and 0 bases from J, leaving 13 bases between. Germline V gene data show CDR1 as MNHEY and CDR2 as SVGEGT. The CDR3 has 15 residues. The CDR3 loop is CASSEGPAMNTEAFF. The DNA for the CDR3 is TGTGCCAGCAGTGAAGGGCCGGCTATGAACACTGAAGCTTTCTTT.

A single count supports this clonotype. The limits of the CDR3 on the DNA are not certain, so only TCRdb's listed CDR3 is given. V and J are TRBV5-1 and TRBJ2-1; the D segment call TRBD2 is taken from the table without a DNA check. The CDR3 numbers 23 amino acids, ends counted. Germline V gene data show CDR1 as SGHRS and CDR2 as YFSETQ. This CDR3 reads CASSFYICSAREIGRVGYNEQFF.

This chain connects TRBV20-1 to TRBJ1-1; a weak D match, TRBD1 (6 bases). The CDR3 contains 12 residues. The V end lost 0 bases, the J end lost 10 bases, and 12 bases lay between the germline ends. CDR1 and CDR2 from the germline V gene are DFQATT and SNEGSKA (reference sequence). The CDR3 DNA follows: TGCAGTGCTAGAGATGCGGGGGCGGCAGCTTTCTTT. Amino acid sequence: CSARDAGAAAFF.

This rearrangement joins TRBV12-3 or TRBV12-4 to TRBJ1-4; possibly TRBD1 for D (6 bases). The CDR3 totals 17 residues. Trimming shortened V by 4 bases and J by 6 bases, and 21 bases separated the two germline ends. The CDR3 DNA follows: TGTGCCAGCAGTTCCGACCCCAGTGGGGGCCTTCATGAAAAACTGTTTTTT. Translating it yields CASSSDPSGGLHEKLFF.

This clonotype was found many times. This sequence joins TRBV7-9 and TRBJ2-7, with D possibly matching TRBD1 (6 bases). The V and J ends lost 5 bases and 3 bases respectively, with 8 bases between them. CDR1 is SEHNR, CDR2 FQNEAQ, per germline (reference sequence). The CDR3 length is 12 residues. The CDR3 coding sequence is TGTGCCAGCAGCCAACAGGGCTACGAGCAGTACTTC. This translates into CASSQQGYEQYF.

This clonotype was detected ten times or more. This chain links TRBV29-1 with TRBJ2-5; 8 bases map to TRBD2. In germline, CDR1 is SQVTM, CDR2 ANQGSEA. The CDR3 has 15 residues. Trimming at V came to 3 bases and at J to 5 bases, leaving 11 bases not matched to a gene. DNA of the CDR3: TGCAGCGTTGATCGGGAGGGCCTTCCAGCGGAGACCCAGTACTTC. Amino acid sequence: CSVDREGLPAETQYF.

The rearrangement joins TRBV3-1 to TRBJ2-7; the D gene is possibly TRBD2 (6 bases). CDR1 is LGHDT, CDR2 YNNKEL, per germline (reference sequence). This CDR3 spans 13 amino acids. Between the trimmed V and J ends, which lost 3 bases and 4 bases, there was a span of 10 bases. DNA for the CDR3: TGTGCCAGCAGCCACGGGGGAGGTTACGAGCAGTACTTC. It yields the protein CASSHGGGYEQYF.

The rearrangement uses TRBV6-4 and TRBJ1-2; 8 nucleotides line up with TRBD1. CDR1 MRHNA and CDR2 SNTAGT come from the germline V gene. V shed 5 bases and J 4 bases; nucleotides not matched to a gene: 9. The CDR3 is 15 residues long. In nucleotides, the CDR3 is TGTGCCAGCAGTTACCTTGTACAGGGGGGCTATGGCTACACCTTC. Encoded protein: CASSYLVQGGYGYTF.

This clonotype was picked up many times. J is TRBJ1-1 and V is TRBV7-8, with D hard to call. Germline loops: CDR1 SGHVS, CDR2 FQNEAQ. V shed 4 bases and J shed 5 bases, with 11 bases lying between them. The CDR3 is 13 residues long. In DNA form, the CDR3 reads TGTGCCAGCAGCTGGTCACAGCAAACTGAAGCTTTCTTT. Its protein product is CASSWSQQTEAFF.

The CDR3 reads CASSYGGHYGYTF. The CDR3 DNA follows: TGTGCCAGCAGTTACGGGGGGCACTATGGCTACACCTTC. V gene TRBV6-2 or TRBV6-3 combines with J gene TRBJ1-2; D might be TRBD1 (6 bases). V was trimmed by 2 bases and J by 3 bases, leaving 7 bases between them. This CDR3 has 13 amino acids. The germline CDR1 and CDR2 sequences are MNHEY and SVGEGT.

A few counts support this clonotype. The chain links TRBV19 to TRBJ2-7, with D possibly TRBD1 on 7 matching bases. V lost 3 bases to trimming and J lost 3 bases, with 15 bases between them. Germline lookup yields CDR1 LNHDA and CDR2 SQIVND (reference sequence). The CDR3 has 15 amino acids. In DNA, the CDR3 is TGTGCCAGTAGTATCCGACAGGGAGGAAACTACGAGCAGTACTTC. This encodes CASSIRQGGNYEQYF.

This clonotype occurred many times. In DNA form, the CDR3 reads TGCAGCGTTGGTGCGGGAGGGCCGGAGACCCAGTACTTC. This encodes CSVGAGGPETQYF. This chain joins TRBV29-1 and TRBJ2-5; 9 bases align to TRBD2. The CDR3 contains 13 residues. Trimming at V came to 4 bases and at J to 5 bases, leaving 5 bases not matched to a gene. From germline, CDR1 is SQVTM and CDR2 ANQGSEA.

V is TRBV29-1 and J is TRBJ2-3; 8 bases match TRBD1. The CDR3 loop spans 17 amino acids. V shed 2 bases, J shed 2 bases, and the junction held 12 bases outside the gene matches. CDR1 and CDR2 from the germline V gene are SQVTM and ANQGSEA. CDR3 DNA sequence: TGCAGCGTTGAAACCGGTAGGGGGACAGGACTCACAGATACGCAGTATTTT. It is translated as CSVETGRGTGLTDTQYF.

To note about this clonotype: An end of the junction does not agree with germline; a read error may underlie this. V is TRBV6-2 or TRBV6-3 and J is TRBJ2-3; 13 positions match TRBD2. Germline CDR1 MNHEY, CDR2 SVGEGT. CDR3 size: 13 residues. The CDR3 region is CASTHRLAGGWNF. The DNA for the CDR3 is TGTGCCAGCACCCATAGACTAGCGGGAGGATGGAATTTT.

This chain connects TRBV27 to TRBJ2-7; D might be TRBD2 (5 bases). Trimming took 5 bases from V and 1 from J, leaving 9 bases between them. Germline V lookup: CDR1 MNHEY, CDR2 SMNVEV (reference sequence). This CDR3 is 13 amino acids long. CDR3 bases: TGTGCCAGCAGTCCCGGGGAGTCCTACGAGCAGTACTTC. It codes for CASSPGESYEQYF.

This clonotype was counted between two and nine times. This sequence joins TRBV10-3 and TRBJ1-2, with 7 positions matching TRBD1. CDR3 length equals 13 residues. V lost 5 bases to trimming and J lost 8 bases; unmatched junction nucleotides: 8. From germline, CDR1 is ENHRY and CDR2 SYGVKD. This CDR3 reads CAISFRQGDGYTF. As DNA, the CDR3 is TGTGCCATCAGTTTCAGACAGGGTGACGGCTACACCTTC.

The sample holds many counts of this clonotype. The chain joins TRBV12-3 or TRBV12-4 to TRBJ1-5; D possibly corresponds to TRBD1 (5 bases). The V end was cut by 5 bases, the J end by 4 bases, with 15 bases between. The CDR3 extends over 15 amino acids. The CDR3 DNA sequence: TGTGCCAGCAGTCCTCCGGGACGTACTAATCAGCCCCAGCATTTT. Protein: CASSPPGRTNQPQHF.

This clonotype was picked up many times. This chain uses TRBV6-2 or TRBV6-3 with TRBJ1-6; TRBD1 agrees at 10 bases. Germline V gives CDR1 MNHEY, CDR2 SVGEGT. The CDR3 runs 15 residues. Losses at the gene ends were 6 bases for V and 4 bases for J; bases not matched to a gene: 3. The CDR3 reads CASRLGQGYNSPLHF. CDR3 sequence (DNA): TGTGCCAGCAGACTGGGACAGGGGTATAATTCACCCCTCCACTTT.

In the case of this clonotype: It differs at one base from a far larger clone, so likely a read error. The chain joins TRBV2 to TRBJ2-5; D gene uncertain. The CDR3 has 12 amino acids. CDR1 SNHLY and CDR2 FYNNEI come from the germline V gene. CDR3 DNA: TGTGCCAGCAGTGCCGAGCAAGGGACCCAGTACTTC. This encodes CASSAEQGTQYF.

This clonotype was recorded a few times. The chain employs TRBV20-1 and TRBJ1-3; D is ambiguous. Deletions cut 1 base from V and 0 bases from J, with 13 bases between. CDR3 length equals 16 residues. Germline V gene sequence: CDR1 DFQATT, CDR2 SNEGSKA (reference sequence). The CDR3 loop is CSARVLGYGSGNTIYF. In nucleotides, the CDR3 is TGCAGTGCTAGAGTCCTAGGGTACGGCTCTGGAAACACCATATATTTT.

The V call is TRBV20-1, the J call TRBJ2-3, with 9 bases identical to TRBD2. The V segment lost 3 bases and the J segment 4 bases; nucleotides outside the gene matches: 14. This CDR3 contains 17 residues. The germline CDR1 and CDR2 sequences are DFQATT and SNEGSKA (reference sequence). DNA of the CDR3: TGCAGTGCTAGTAGAATAATCGAGACTAGCGGATCAGATACGCAGTATTTT. It codes for CSASRIIETSGSDTQYF.

This clonotype was picked up many times. This chain joins TRBV30 and TRBJ2-2; 7 bases map to TRBD2. With 8 bases clipped from V and 5 bases from J, the junction kept 17 bases outside the gene matches. Germline V gene data show CDR1 as GTSNPN and CDR2 as SVGIG (reference sequence). CDR3 length equals 16 residues. The CDR3 nucleotides read TGTGCCGCCACCCCTCCCGCGGGAGAGATAACCGGGGAGCTGTTTTTT. It encodes CAATPPAGEITGELFF.

The sample holds many counts of this clonotype. The chain has TRBV12-3 or TRBV12-4 and TRBJ1-2; a possible D gene is TRBD1 (6 bases). CDR3 length equals 16 residues. The ends were cut back, 2 bases at V and 4 bases at J, with 17 bases in the middle. The CDR3 region is CASSLMGGVPPYGYTF. The CDR3 coding sequence is TGTGCCAGCAGTTTAATGGGGGGCGTCCCTCCCTATGGCTACACCTTC.

In this sample, this clonotype turned up many times. The chain joins TRBV27 to TRBJ2-1, with 9 bases lining up with TRBD2. The CDR3 totals 16 residues. CDR1 is MNHEY and CDR2 is SMNVEV in the germline V gene (reference sequence). After removal of 6 bases from V and 6 bases from J, the junction contained 12 bases not matched to a gene. The CDR3: CASRPGMTSGLNEQFF. In DNA form, the CDR3 reads TGTGCCAGCAGGCCGGGAATGACTAGCGGTCTCAATGAGCAGTTCTTC.

Written as DNA, the CDR3 is TGTGCCAGCAGCCAGATACTAGCGGGAGAGGAAAACATTCAGTACTTC. It codes for CASSQILAGEENIQYF. The genes are TRBV3-1 and TRBJ2-4; 11 bases map to TRBD2. Trimming cost V 3 bases and J 5 bases; bases outside gene matches: 6. Germline V CDR1 and CDR2: LGHDT, YNNKEL (reference sequence). CDR3 size: 16 residues.

CDR3 sequence: CASSRRRARGTEAFF. DNA of the CDR3: TGTGCCAGCAGCCGCCGACGCGCGAGGGGCACTGAAGCTTTCTTT. V is TRBV7-9 and J is TRBJ1-1, with D tentatively TRBD1 (5 bases). V was cut by 5 bases and J by 4 bases, with 17 bases left in between. The CDR3 sequence is 15 residues long. CDR1 and CDR2 from the germline V gene are SEHNR and FQNEAQ (reference sequence).